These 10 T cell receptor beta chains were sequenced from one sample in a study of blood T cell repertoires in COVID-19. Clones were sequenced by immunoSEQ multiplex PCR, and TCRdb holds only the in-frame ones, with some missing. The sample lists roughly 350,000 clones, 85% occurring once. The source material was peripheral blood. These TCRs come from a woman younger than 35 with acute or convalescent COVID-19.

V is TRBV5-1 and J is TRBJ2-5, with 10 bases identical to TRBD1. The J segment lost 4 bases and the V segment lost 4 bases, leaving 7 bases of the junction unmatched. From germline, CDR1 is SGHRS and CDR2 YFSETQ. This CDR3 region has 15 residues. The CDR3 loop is CASSAGTGVRETQYF. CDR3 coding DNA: TGCGCCAGCAGCGCGGGGACAGGGGTCCGAGAGACCCAGTACTTC.

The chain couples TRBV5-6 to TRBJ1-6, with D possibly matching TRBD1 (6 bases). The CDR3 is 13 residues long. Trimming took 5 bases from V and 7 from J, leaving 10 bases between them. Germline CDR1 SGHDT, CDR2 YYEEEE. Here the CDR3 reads CASRPGANSPLHF. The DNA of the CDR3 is TGTGCCAGCAGACCAGGGGCGAATTCACCCCTCCACTTT. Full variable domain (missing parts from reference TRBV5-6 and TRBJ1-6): DAGVTQSPTHLIKTRGQQVTLRCSPKSGHDTVSWYQQALGQGPQFIFQYYEEEERQRGNFPDRFSGHQFPNYSSELNVNALLLGDSALYLCASRPGANSPLHFGNGTRLTVT.

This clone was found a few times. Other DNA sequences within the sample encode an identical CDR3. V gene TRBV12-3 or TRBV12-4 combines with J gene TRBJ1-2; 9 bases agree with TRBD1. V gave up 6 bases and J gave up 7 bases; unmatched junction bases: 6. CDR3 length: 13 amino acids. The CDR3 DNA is TGTGCCAGCAGAACAGGGGGCGCTGGTGGCTACACCTTC. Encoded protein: CASRTGGAGGYTF.

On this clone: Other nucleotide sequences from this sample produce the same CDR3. The CDR3 spells CASSLLAGGYEQYF. CDR3 bases: TGTGCCAGCAGCCTCTTAGCGGGAGGTTACGAGCAGTACTTC. This sequence joins TRBV7-2 and TRBJ2-7; TRBD2 aligns across 10 bases. The germline CDR1 and CDR2 sequences are SGHTA and FQGNSA. This CDR3 comprises 14 residues. The V segment lost 5 bases and the J segment 4 bases; nucleotides outside the gene matches: 5. The entire variable domain, with the rest obtained from reference TRBV7-2 and TRBJ2-7, is as follows: GAGVSQSPSNKVTEKGKDVELRCDPISGHTALYWYRQSLGQGLEFLIYFQGNSAPDKSGLPSDRFSAERTGGSVSTLTIQRTQQEDSAVYLCASSLLAGGYEQYFGPGTRLTVT.

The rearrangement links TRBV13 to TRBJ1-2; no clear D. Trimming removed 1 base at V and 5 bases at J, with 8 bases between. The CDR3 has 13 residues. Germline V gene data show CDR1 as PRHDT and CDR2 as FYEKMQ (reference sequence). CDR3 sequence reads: CASSLESQYGYTF. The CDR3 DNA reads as TGTGCCAGCAGCTTAGAGAGCCAATATGGCTACACCTTC.

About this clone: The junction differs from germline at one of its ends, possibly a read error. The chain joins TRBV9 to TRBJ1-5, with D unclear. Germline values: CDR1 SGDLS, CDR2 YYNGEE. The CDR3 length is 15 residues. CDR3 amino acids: CASSPDGDSYQPQHF. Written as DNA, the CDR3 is TGTGCCAGCAGCCCGGACGGGGATAGCTATCAGCCCCAGCATTTT.

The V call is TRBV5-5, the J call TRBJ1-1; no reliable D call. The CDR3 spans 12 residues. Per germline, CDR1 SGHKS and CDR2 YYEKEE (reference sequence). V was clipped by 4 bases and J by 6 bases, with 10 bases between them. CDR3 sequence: CASSPQVAEAFF. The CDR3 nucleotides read TGTGCCAGCAGCCCCCAGGTGGCTGAAGCTTTCTTT.

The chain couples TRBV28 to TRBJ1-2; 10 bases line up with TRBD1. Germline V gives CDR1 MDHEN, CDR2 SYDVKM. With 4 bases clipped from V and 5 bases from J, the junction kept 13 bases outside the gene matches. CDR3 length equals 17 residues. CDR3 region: CASSSPGQGRPLYGYTF. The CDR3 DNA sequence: TGTGCCAGCAGTTCCCCGGGACAGGGGCGACCGTTGTATGGCTACACCTTC.

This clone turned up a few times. The CDR3 sequence: CASSPDRRNTIYF. In nucleotides, the CDR3 is TGTGCCAGCAGCCCGGACAGAAGAAACACCATATATTTT. This rearrangement joins TRBV14 to TRBJ1-3; D might be TRBD1 (6 bases). Germline V gene lookup returns CDR1 SGHDN and CDR2 FVKESK. Trimming shortened V by 4 bases and J by 5 bases, and 9 bases separated the two germline ends. The CDR3 runs 13 residues.

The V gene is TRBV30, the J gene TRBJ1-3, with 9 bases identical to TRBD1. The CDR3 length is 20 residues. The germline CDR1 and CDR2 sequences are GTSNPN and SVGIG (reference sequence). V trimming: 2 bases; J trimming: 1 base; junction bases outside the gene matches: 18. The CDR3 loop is CAWSSLQIHRGPGSGNTIYF. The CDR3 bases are TGTGCCTGGAGTTCCCTACAAATCCACAGGGGGCCGGGTTCTGGAAACACCATATATTTT.